The TCR beta chain described here comes from a study of graft-versus-host responses after intestinal transplantation. The assay was immunoSEQ multiplex PCR, and TCRdb's table has in-frame clones only and misses some. The data contain roughly 75,000 clones, 91% of them singletons. The germline V gene encodes CDR1 SEHNR and CDR2 FQNEAQ (reference sequence). The CDR3 sequence is 16 residues long. The germline V and J ends were trimmed by 2 bases and 0 bases, with 11 bases remaining between them. As concerns this clone: Its antigen is not known.

The V call is TRBV7-9, the J call TRBJ1-3; D gene ambiguous. Specimen: unstimulated CD4+ T cells sorted from spleen or lymph node cells, collected before intestinal transplant. The TCR sequence derives from a human donor who received an intestinal transplant. As DNA, the CDR3 is TGTGCCAGCAGCTTACGGGCCGGGAGCTCTGGAAACACCATATATTTT. It specifies CASSLRAGSSGNTIYF. The complete variable domain, with remaining parts taken from reference TRBV7-9 and TRBJ1-3, reads DTGVSQNPRHKITKRGQNVTFRCDPISEHNRLYWYRQTLGQGPEFLTYFQNEAQLEKSRLLSDRFSAERPKGSFSTLEIQRTEQGDSAMYLCASSLRAGSSGNTIYFGEGSWLTVV.